This entry describes one T cell receptor beta chain. The antigen remains unidentified. The junction departs from the called germline gene at one end, perhaps through a read error. The data stem from a study of blood T cells in healthy people across ages. The study, taken as a whole, reports: Per million T cells, TCR beta diversity dropped about linearly as age rose. Naive T cell percentage showed a strong correlation with TCR beta diversity.

The use of a sample-barcoded 5' primer and a J-beta primer mix characterized a second PCR of 7 to 11 cycles. Each CDR3 protein is one row after TCRdb ran MiXCR on the 5' RACE reads. The table shows about 800,000 distinct CDR3 sequences, with 58% occurring only once. The germline gives CDR1 MNHNY, CDR2 SVGAGI (reference sequence). This CDR3 has 15 amino acids. The V and J genes are TRBV6-6 and TRBJ2-5, with a possible D match to TRBD1 (5 bases). Sequencing input: blood. The TCR originated in a young man in good health. The CDR3 DNA is TGTGTCAGCAGTTACTCAGGGCCGAGACAAGAGACCCAGTACTTC. Its protein is CVSSYSGPRQETQYF.